The next 26 T cell receptor beta chains were all read from a single sample in a study of shared clonotypes between healthy human individuals. The assay was immunoSEQ multiplex PCR, and TCRdb's table has in-frame clones only and misses some. The sample consists of 800,000 or so clones, roughly 96% of them appearing once. The naive CD8 population came from CD45RO-negative cells selected for CCR7, without terminally differentiated effector memory CD45RA+ cells. Sequenced sample: naive CD8+ T cells sorted from blood. These TCRs come from a man aged 25-40 years in good health.

J is TRBJ2-7 and V is TRBV27, with TRBD1 matching over 7 bases. Germline V gives CDR1 MNHEY, CDR2 SMNVEV (reference sequence). CDR3 size: 14 residues. The ends lost 5 bases at V and 0 bases at J; junction bases unmatched: 4. CDR3: CASSGGQSSYEQYF. As DNA, the CDR3 is TGTGCCAGCAGTGGGGGACAGAGCTCCTACGAGCAGTACTTC.

With regard to this clone: The sample holds other DNA sequences that translate to the same CDR3. The rearrangement links TRBV5-5 to TRBJ1-1, with TRBD1 as a possible D gene (5 bases). V gave up 7 bases and J gave up 5 bases, with 12 bases separating them. In germline, CDR1 is SGHKS, CDR2 YYEKEE (reference sequence). This CDR3 spans 12 amino acids. The DNA of the CDR3 is TGTGCCAGCTCAGGTGGGGGAACTGAAGCTTTCTTT. Its protein product is CASSGGGTEAFF.

This clone was seen a single time. CDR3 DNA: TGTGCCAGCAATTCATGGACAGGGGGAGAAAAACTGTTTTTT. This translates into CASNSWTGGEKLFF. J is TRBJ1-4 and V is TRBV6-1; 10 nucleotides align to TRBD1. Germline-derived CDR1 and CDR2 are MNHNS and SASEGT. The CDR3 consists of 14 residues. With 7 bases clipped from V and 8 bases from J, the junction kept 7 bases outside the gene matches.

CDR3 sequence (DNA): TGTGCCATCGGGAACTTACTTGGTAATGAGCAGTTCTTC. It yields the protein CAIGNLLGNEQFF. The chain couples TRBV2 to TRBJ2-1; tentatively, D is TRBD2 (5 bases). The CDR3 is made up of 13 amino acids. With 10 bases removed from V and 7 bases from J, the gap between germline ends came to 17 bases. Germline V gene data show CDR1 as SNHLY and CDR2 as FYNNEI. The full variable domain, completed using reference TRBV2 and TRBJ2-1, is EPEVTQTPSHQVTQMGQEVILRCVPISNHLYFYWYRQILGQKVEFLVSFYNNEISEKSEIFDDQFSVERPDGSNFTLKIRSTKLEDSAMYFCAIGNLLGNEQFFGPGTRLTVL.

Here the CDR3 reads CASSWDSSPTDTQYF. CDR3 sequence (DNA): TGTGCCAGCAGCTGGGACAGTAGTCCCACAGATACGCAGTATTTT. The chain uses TRBV5-6 and TRBJ2-3, with 7 positions matching TRBD1. V dropped 3 bases and J dropped 2; count of bases not matched to a gene: 6. CDR3 length: 15 amino acids. Looked up from germline, CDR1 is SGHDT and CDR2 is YYEEEE.

The CDR3: CASSSHRTAPVIDEQFF. The CDR3 DNA reads as TGTGCCAGCAGCTCCCATAGGACCGCCCCCGTTATTGATGAGCAGTTCTTC. The V and J genes are TRBV7-6 and TRBJ2-1, with D unresolved. The CDR3 spans 17 residues. Germline lookup yields CDR1 SGHVS and CDR2 FNYEAQ. Trimming stripped 4 bases from V and 8 bases from J, with 24 bases between. Variable domain in full (rest from reference TRBV7-6 and TRBJ2-1): GAGVSQSPRYKVTKRGQDVALRCDPISGHVSLYWYRQALGQGPEFLTYFNYEAQQDKSGLPNDRFSAERPEGSISTLTIQRTEQRDSAMYRCASSSHRTAPVIDEQFFGPGTRLTVL.

This chain uses TRBV4-1 with TRBJ2-1; 9 bases are shared with TRBD2. Germline values: CDR1 MGHRA, CDR2 YSYEKL. This CDR3 is 15 amino acids long. Losses at the gene ends were 0 bases for V and 7 bases for J; bases not matched to a gene: 4. The CDR3 is CASSQEGLAGNEQFF. CDR3 in DNA: TGCGCCAGCAGCCAAGAGGGACTAGCTGGGAATGAGCAGTTCTTC.

Regarding this clone: One junction end disagrees with the germline gene, perhaps due to a read error. This chain links TRBV2 with TRBJ2-7; D tentatively reads TRBD1 or TRBD2 (5 bases each). The CDR3 spans 14 residues. Germline V gives CDR1 SNHLY, CDR2 FYNNEI. The CDR3 DNA reads as TGTGCCAGCAGTGAGGGACCGGACGGTAGGCGCACACTTTTC. Translated, it gives CASSEGPDGRRTLF. Drawing the rest from reference TRBV2 and TRBJ2-7, the complete variable domain is EPEVTQTPSHQVTQMGQEVILRCVPISNHLYFYWYRQILGQKVEFLVSFYNNEISEKSEIFDDQFSVERPDGSNFTLKIRSTKLEDSAMYFCASSEGPDGRRTLFGPGTRLTVT.

The genes are TRBV5-5 and TRBJ2-2; 9 bases line up with TRBD2. Trimming at V came to 0 bases and at J to 5 bases, leaving 2 bases not matched to a gene. Germline V gene data show CDR1 as SGHKS and CDR2 as YYEKEE (reference sequence). The CDR3 sequence is 15 residues long. DNA of the CDR3: TGTGCCAGCAGCTTGGGGACTAGCGCTACCGGGGAGCTGTTTTTT. Protein product: CASSLGTSATGELFF.

The gene calls are TRBV29-1 and TRBJ2-7; 10 nucleotides match TRBD1. The CDR3 has 17 amino acids. Trimming took 3 bases from V and 1 from J; bases not matched to a gene: 12. The germline V gene has CDR1 SQVTM and CDR2 ANQGSEA. The CDR3 loop reads CSVEIPRGQGDSYEQYF. The CDR3 DNA sequence: TGCAGCGTTGAGATTCCCCGAGGACAGGGGGATTCCTACGAGCAGTACTTC.

To note about this clone: This sample also contains other DNA sequences that code for the same CDR3. J is TRBJ1-5 and V is TRBV9; D not certain. CDR1 and CDR2 from the germline V gene are SGDLS and YYNGEE. Trimming removed 0 bases from V and 1 base from J, with 5 bases in between. The CDR3 runs 14 residues. The CDR3 nucleotides read TGTGCCAGCAGCGTAGGTCAGAGCAATCAGCCCCAGCATTTT. Residues: CASSVGQSNQPQHF.

The genes are TRBV7-9 and TRBJ2-7; 7 nucleotides agree with TRBD2. V was pared by 1 base and J by 4 bases, with 7 bases of the junction left unmatched. The CDR3 totals 15 residues. Germline CDR1 is SEHNR and CDR2 is FQNEAQ (reference sequence). The DNA of the CDR3 is TGTGCCAGCAGCTTAGGGGAGGGTCGGTCGTACGAGCAGTACTTC. Protein: CASSLGEGRSYEQYF.

This rearrangement joins TRBV6-5 to TRBJ2-1; TRBD2 matches 9 bases. The germline CDR1 and CDR2 sequences are MNHEY and SVGAGI. CDR3 length: 15 residues. The trim removed 7 bases at V and 5 bases at J, leaving 9 bases unmatched. The CDR3 here is CASTQGGTSNNEQFF. CDR3 sequence (DNA): TGTGCCAGCACCCAAGGGGGGACTAGCAACAATGAGCAGTTCTTC.

The chain has TRBV27 and TRBJ2-3, with 9 bases lining up with TRBD1. The CDR3 is 16 residues long. Germline CDR1 reads MNHEY; CDR2 reads SMNVEV (reference sequence). J was trimmed by 1 base and V by 5 bases; bases with no gene match: 7. Here the CDR3 reads CASSAGTGLRTDTQYF. In nucleotides, the CDR3 is TGTGCCAGCAGTGCGGGGACAGGGTTACGCACAGATACGCAGTATTTT.

The chain has TRBV6-5 and TRBJ2-1; no firm D call. Germline V CDR1 and CDR2: MNHEY, SVGAGI. V lost 6 bases and J lost 9, with 12 bases in between. The CDR3 loop spans 12 amino acids. The CDR3 DNA is TGTGCCAGCAGCCGACTCGCGTCTGAGCAGTTCTTC. This encodes CASSRLASEQFF.

The J gene is TRBJ2-7, the V gene TRBV29-1, with TRBD1 matching 11 bases. With 6 bases clipped from V and 5 bases from J, the junction kept 6 bases outside the gene matches. CDR1 and CDR2 from the germline V gene are SQVTM and ANQGSEA. CDR3 length equals 13 residues. The DNA of the CDR3 is TGCAGCGTGAAGGGACAGGGGGTTAACGAGCAGTACTTC. As protein: CSVKGQGVNEQYF.

The genes are TRBV7-9 and TRBJ2-2, with TRBD1 matching 9 bases. Germline lookup yields CDR1 SEHNR and CDR2 FQNEAQ (reference sequence). J was trimmed by 6 bases and V by 2 bases; bases with no gene match: 10. This CDR3 region has 17 residues. Here the CDR3 DNA reads TGTGCCAGCAGCTTATCCCCCGGACAGGGGCTATCCGGGGAGCTGTTTTTT. Encoded protein: CASSLSPGQGLSGELFF.

This rearrangement joins TRBV29-1 to TRBJ2-7; D unclear. V dropped 0 bases and J dropped 4 bases, with 10 bases sitting between them. The CDR3 extends over 13 amino acids. Germline values: CDR1 SQVTM, CDR2 ANQGSEA. The CDR3 is CSVEDPLMYEQYF. The DNA for the CDR3 is TGCAGCGTTGAAGATCCACTCATGTACGAGCAGTACTTC.

The rearrangement joins TRBV7-7 to TRBJ2-1; D possibly corresponds to TRBD2 (5 bases). This CDR3 has 19 amino acids. V was clipped by 3 bases and J by 1 base, with 22 bases between them. The germline gives CDR1 SSHAT, CDR2 FNYEAQ (reference sequence). As DNA, the CDR3 is TGTGCCAGCAGCTTGACTCTACCCGACATTGTAGCGTCCTACAATGAGCAGTTCTTC. It codes for CASSLTLPDIVASYNEQFF.

This sequence joins TRBV9 and TRBJ1-4, with 11 bases lining up with TRBD1. The CDR3 runs 16 residues. Germline trimming cut 0 bases from V and 5 bases from J; bases unmatched to any gene: 3. CDR1 and CDR2 from the germline V gene are SGDLS and YYNGEE. CDR3 sequence (DNA): TGTGCCAGCAGCGTAGGGACAGGGGGCGACAATGAAAAACTGTTTTTT. It encodes CASSVGTGGDNEKLFF.

The chain joins TRBV7-2 to TRBJ2-7; D may be TRBD2 (5 bases). Germline V gives CDR1 SGHTA, CDR2 FQGNSA. Trimming left V 1 base short and J 6 bases short, with 7 bases between. The CDR3 is 12 residues long. Here the CDR3 DNA reads TGTGCCAGCAGCTTAGTGGGGAGCGAGCAGTACTTC. Its translation is CASSLVGSEQYF.

The chain links TRBV6-6 to TRBJ2-3, with 10 bases fitting TRBD2. The ends lost 2 bases at V and 3 bases at J; junction bases unmatched: 5. The germline CDR1 and CDR2 sequences are MNHNY and SVGAGI (reference sequence). The CDR3 sequence is 16 residues long. CDR3 region: CASSYALAGVTDTQYF. CDR3 sequence (DNA): TGTGCCAGCAGTTACGCCCTAGCGGGAGTTACAGATACGCAGTATTTT.

The chain combines TRBV7-9 with TRBJ1-1, with no clear D. CDR1 and CDR2 from the germline V gene are SEHNR and FQNEAQ (reference sequence). This CDR3 contains 14 residues. The ends were cut back, 6 bases at V and 2 bases at J, with 13 bases in the middle. The CDR3 DNA is TGTGCCAGCAGAAAAGAGGGAAGTAACACTGAAGCTTTCTTT. Amino acid sequence: CASRKEGSNTEAFF.

V gene TRBV7-9 combines with J gene TRBJ2-7, with D perhaps matching TRBD1 (6 bases). In germline, CDR1 is SEHNR, CDR2 FQNEAQ (reference sequence). V shed 7 bases and J shed 2 bases, with 12 bases lying between them. CDR3 size: 13 residues. The CDR3 coding sequence is TGTGCCAGCACCCCCCCAGGGGCCTACGAGCAGTACTTC. Amino acid sequence: CASTPPGAYEQYF. The full variable domain, with the rest looked up from reference TRBV7-9 and TRBJ2-7, is DTGVSQNPRHKITKRGQNVTFRCDPISEHNRLYWYRQTLGQGPEFLTYFQNEAQLEKSRLLSDRFSAERPKGSFSTLEIQRTEQGDSAMYLCASTPPGAYEQYFGPGTRLTVT.

V is TRBV11-2 and J is TRBJ1-1, with TRBD1 as a possible D gene (5 bases). Per germline, CDR1 SGHAT and CDR2 FQNNGV. V lost 5 bases, J lost 0 bases, and 13 bases lay in between. The CDR3 totals 15 residues. The CDR3 protein is CASSLSGTVNTEAFF. In DNA form, the CDR3 reads TGTGCCAGCAGCCTGTCCGGGACGGTGAACACTGAAGCTTTCTTT. The full variable domain, its missing parts supplied by reference TRBV11-2 and TRBJ1-1, is EAGVAQSPRYKIIEKRQSVAFWCNPISGHATLYWYQQILGQGPKLLIQFQNNGVVDDSQLPKDRFSAERLKGVDSTLKIQPAKLEDSAVYLCASSLSGTVNTEAFFGQGTRLTVV.

The V call is TRBV6-5, the J call TRBJ2-7, with D possibly being TRBD2 (6 bases). The CDR3 runs to 15 residues. Deletions cut 2 bases from V and 2 bases from J, with 13 bases between. From germline, CDR1 is MNHEY and CDR2 SVGAGI. The CDR3 DNA is TGTGCCAGCAGTTACGAGGGACTGGGTCCCTACGAGCAGTACTTC. Amino acid sequence: CASSYEGLGPYEQYF.